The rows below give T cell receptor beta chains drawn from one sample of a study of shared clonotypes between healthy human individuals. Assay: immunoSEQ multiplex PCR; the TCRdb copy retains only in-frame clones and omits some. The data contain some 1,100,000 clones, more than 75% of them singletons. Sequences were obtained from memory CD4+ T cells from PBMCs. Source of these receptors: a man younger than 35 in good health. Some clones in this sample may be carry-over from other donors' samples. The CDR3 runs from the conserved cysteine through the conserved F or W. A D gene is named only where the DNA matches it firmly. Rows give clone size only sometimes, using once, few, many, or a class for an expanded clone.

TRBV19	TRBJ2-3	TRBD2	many	CASSMTSGWTHTDTQYF	TGTGCCAGTAGTATGACTAGCGGGTGGACCCACACAGATACGCAGTATTTT
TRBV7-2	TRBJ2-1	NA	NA	CASSLGGQRYNEQFF	TGTGCCAGCAGCTTAGGCGGGCAAAGGTATAATGAGCAGTTCTTC
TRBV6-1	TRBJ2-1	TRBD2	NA	CASSLLAGGANEQFF	TGTGCCAGCAGCTTACTAGCGGGAGGGGCGAATGAGCAGTTCTTC
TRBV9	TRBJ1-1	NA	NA	CASSPSPSNTEAFF	TGTGCCAGCAGCCCGAGCCCCTCAAACACTGAAGCTTTCTTT
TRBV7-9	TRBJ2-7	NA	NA	CASSLAESYEQYF	TGTGCCAGCAGCTTAGCGGAGTCCTACGAGCAGTACTTC
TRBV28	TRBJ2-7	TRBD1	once	CASSLSAGGVNEQYF	TGTGCCAGCAGTTTAAGCGCAGGGGGAGTGAACGAGCAGTACTTC
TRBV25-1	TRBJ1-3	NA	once	CASSGVWEGRNTIYF	TGTGCCAGCAGTGGCGTGTGGGAAGGGAGAAACACCATATATTTT
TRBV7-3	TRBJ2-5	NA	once	CASSPGATETQYF	TGTGCCAGCAGCCCGGGGGCGACCGAGACCCAGTACTTC
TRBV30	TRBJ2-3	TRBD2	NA	CAWSVGLAGNTQYF	TGTGCCTGGAGTGTGGGACTAGCGGGTAACACGCAGTATTTT
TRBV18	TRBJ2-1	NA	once	CASSPIPGRNEQFF	TGTGCCAGCTCACCCATCCCGGGGAGAAATGAGCAGTTCTTC
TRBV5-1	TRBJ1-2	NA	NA	CASSLNRVGYTF	TGCGCCAGCAGCCTTAACCGAGTTGGCTACACCTTC
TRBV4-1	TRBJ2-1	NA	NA	CASSHADWDSYNEQFF	TGCGCCAGCAGCCATGCGGACTGGGACTCCTACAATGAGCAGTTCTTC
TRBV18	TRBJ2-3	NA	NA	CASSDLVSDTQYF	TGTGCCAGCTCCGACCTTGTCTCAGATACGCAGTATTTT
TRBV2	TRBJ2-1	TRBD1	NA	CASKRDSYNEQFF	TGTGCCAGCAAACGGGACAGTTACAATGAGCAGTTCTTC
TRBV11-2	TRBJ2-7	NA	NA	CASSLAGGSIHEQYF	TGTGCCAGCAGCTTAGCCGGGGGTTCCATCCACGAGCAGTACTTC
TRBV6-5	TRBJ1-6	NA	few	CASSQALSYNSPLHF	TGTGCCAGCAGTCAGGCTCTCTCCTATAATTCACCCCTCCACTTT
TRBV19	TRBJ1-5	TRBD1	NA	CASSINRGRVQPQHF	TGTGCCAGTAGTATAAACAGGGGGCGAGTTCAGCCCCAGCATTTT